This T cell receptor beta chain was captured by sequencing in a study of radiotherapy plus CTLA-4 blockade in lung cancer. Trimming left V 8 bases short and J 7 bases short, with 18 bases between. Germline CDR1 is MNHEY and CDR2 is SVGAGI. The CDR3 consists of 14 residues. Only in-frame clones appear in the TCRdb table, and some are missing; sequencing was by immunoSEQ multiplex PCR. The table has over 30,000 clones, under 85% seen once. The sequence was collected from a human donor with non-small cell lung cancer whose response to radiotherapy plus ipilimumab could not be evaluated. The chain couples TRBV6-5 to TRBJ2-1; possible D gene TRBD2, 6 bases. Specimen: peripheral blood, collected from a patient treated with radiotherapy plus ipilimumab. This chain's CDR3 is CASSQRGGPNEQFF. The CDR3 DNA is TGTGCCAGCTCGCAAAGGGGAGGTCCAAATGAGCAGTTCTTC.